This T cell receptor (beta chain) derives from a study of T cells in Graves' hyperthyroidism and ophthalmopathy. Concerning this clonotype itself: Its target is unknown.

Study-wide results and caveats: Blood also contained most expanded thyroid clonotypes above 0.001.

Newly diagnosed patients aged 18 to 65 had hyperthyroidism of under 2 months' duration. For the diagnoses, clinical symptoms, serum thyroxine and TRAb, thyroid ultrasound and orbital computed tomography were used. It was 10 ml of fresh peripheral blood that supplied the PBMCs. Per germline, CDR1 SGHRS and CDR2 YFSETQ. The CDR3 extends over 14 amino acids. Trimming cost V 0 bases and J 8 bases, with 11 bases left between them. Amplification yielded TCR beta CDR3 regions, with RNA transcripts as the source. With the HTBI primer set, the TCR CDR3 went through a first round of RT-PCR. TCRdb reprocessed the multiplex PCR reads with MiXCR, giving one entry per CDR3 protein. The sample carries around 700,000 distinct CDR3 sequences, around 20% recorded once.

This clonotype originated in a woman in her forties or fifties with Graves' hyperthyroidism that later progressed to Graves' ophthalmopathy. The chain has TRBV5-1 and TRBJ1-4, with TRBD1 as a possible D gene (5 bases). The sequenced material came from blood. CDR3 residues: CASSLVGVHEKLFF. For the CDR3, the DNA is TGCGCCAGCAGCTTGGTGGGGGTTCACGAAAAACTGTTTTTT.